These T cell receptor beta chains were read from a single sample in a study of T cell responses to AZD1222 COVID-19 vaccine. Data came from immunoSEQ multiplex PCR; TCRdb stores just in-frame clones and leaves some out. Among 150,000 to 170,000 clones listed, approximately 87% were seen once. Specimen: peripheral blood, collected on day 0 of MenACWY control vaccination. These receptors were taken from an adult in good health. The CDR3 runs from the conserved cysteine through the conserved F or W. Fields, in order: J gene, V gene, CDR3 protein.

j_gene: TRBJ1-6
v_gene: TRBV6-5
CDR3aa: CASSYEGAPVSPLHF

j_gene: TRBJ1-6
v_gene: TRBV5-1
CDR3aa: CASSLVPQGDSPLHF

j_gene: TRBJ2-1
v_gene: TRBV3-1/TRBV3-2
CDR3aa: CASSHRDTEQFF

j_gene: TRBJ2-3
v_gene: TRBV9
CDR3aa: CASSVGRTDTQYF

j_gene: TRBJ1-4
v_gene: TRBV6-5
CDR3aa: CASRIAGSGEKLFF

j_gene: TRBJ2-1
v_gene: TRBV27
CDR3aa: CASSPWGTSGGADNEQFF

j_gene: TRBJ1-3
v_gene: TRBV5-1
CDR3aa: CASSLEGTGNTIYF

j_gene: TRBJ1-1
v_gene: TRBV28
CDR3aa: CATVEGTGGTEAFF

j_gene: TRBJ1-2
v_gene: TRBV7-9
CDR3aa: CASRPGSQTNYGYTF

j_gene: TRBJ2-3
v_gene: TRBV7-9
CDR3aa: CASSLEGGDTDTQYF

j_gene: TRBJ1-4
v_gene: TRBV7-9
CDR3aa: CASSLMGGSDEKLFF

j_gene: TRBJ2-1
v_gene: TRBV20-1
CDR3aa: CSASTSAYYNEQFF

j_gene: TRBJ1-1
v_gene: TRBV5-4
CDR3aa: CASSLLDRMNTEAFF

j_gene: TRBJ1-4
v_gene: TRBV7-8
CDR3aa: CASTLGRGGRNEKLFF

j_gene: TRBJ2-1
v_gene: TRBV3-1/TRBV3-2
CDR3aa: CASSQLGPDEQFF